The clone carrying this T cell receptor beta chain was detected ten times or more. Its antigen is unidentified. During its preparation, the TCRbeta library received unique molecular identifiers. TCRdb re-derived calls from the PCR reads in MiXCR, one entry per CDR3 protein. The repertoire consists of about 240,000 distinct CDR3 sequences, with about 25% occurring once and the leading ten covering about 2.8%. This sample stems from a study of T-cell reconstitution after alpha-beta-depleted transplantation in children. Study-level results: It was reported that alpha-beta T cells came from several hundred expanded graft clones (about two months after transplant).

Germline CDR1 reads ENHRY; CDR2 reads SYGVKD. Trimming left V 5 bases short and J 2 bases short, with 18 bases between. There are 16 residues in the CDR3. This clonotype was obtained from a girl under 10 years old with Fanconi anemia, due to receive a stem cell transplant. Specimen: PBMCs, collected before TCRalphabeta/CD19-depleted stem cell transplant. The rearrangement uses TRBV10-3 and TRBJ2-5, with D perhaps matching TRBD1 or TRBD2 (5 bases each). CDR3 sequence: CAISTHLFEGQETQYF. In DNA, the CDR3 is TGTGCCATCAGTACACACTTGTTTGAGGGGCAAGAGACCCAGTACTTC.